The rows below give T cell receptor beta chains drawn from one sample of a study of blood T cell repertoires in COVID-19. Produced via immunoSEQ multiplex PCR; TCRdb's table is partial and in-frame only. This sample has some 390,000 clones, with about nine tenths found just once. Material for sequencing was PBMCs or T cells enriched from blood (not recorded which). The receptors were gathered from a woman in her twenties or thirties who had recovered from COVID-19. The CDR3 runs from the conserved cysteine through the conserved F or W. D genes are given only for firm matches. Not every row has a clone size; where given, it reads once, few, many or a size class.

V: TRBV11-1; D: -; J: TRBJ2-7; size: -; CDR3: CASSLDRFYEQYF; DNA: TGTGCCAGCAGCTTGGACAGATTTTACGAGCAGTACTTC
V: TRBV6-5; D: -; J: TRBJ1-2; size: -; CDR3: CASRNVGVGGYTF; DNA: TGTGCCAGCAGGAACGTAGGGGTTGGTGGCTACACCTTC
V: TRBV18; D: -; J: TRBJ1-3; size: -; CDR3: CASSPSVFGLSGNTIYF; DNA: TGTGCCAGCTCACCCAGCGTTTTCGGCCTGTCTGGAAACACCATATATTTT
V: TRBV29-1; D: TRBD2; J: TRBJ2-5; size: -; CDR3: CSVGTSRQTQYF; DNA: TGCAGCGTCGGGACTAGCAGGCAGACCCAGTACTTC
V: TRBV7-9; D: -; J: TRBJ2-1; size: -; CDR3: CASSSYVGGGDEQFF; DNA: TGTGCCAGCAGCTCCTACGTTGGGGGAGGCGATGAGCAGTTCTTC
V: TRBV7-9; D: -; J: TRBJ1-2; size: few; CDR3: CASSGEDRNYGYTF; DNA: TGTGCCAGCAGCGGAGAAGACAGGAACTATGGCTACACCTTC
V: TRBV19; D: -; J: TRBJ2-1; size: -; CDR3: CASAYGTGPLGEQFF; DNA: TGTGCCAGTGCGTATGGGACTGGGCCCCTAGGGGAGCAGTTCTTC
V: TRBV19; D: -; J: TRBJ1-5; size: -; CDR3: CASRPTGSYSNQPQHF; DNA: TGTGCCAGTAGGCCGACAGGATCCTATAGCAATCAGCCCCAGCATTTT
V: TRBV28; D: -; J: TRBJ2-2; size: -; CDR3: CASRLVSTGELFF; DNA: TGTGCCAGCCGATTAGTAAGCACCGGGGAGCTGTTTTTT
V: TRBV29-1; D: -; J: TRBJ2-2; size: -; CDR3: CSVFTRLPGELFF; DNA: TGCAGCGTCTTTACCCGACTTCCCGGGGAGCTGTTTTTT
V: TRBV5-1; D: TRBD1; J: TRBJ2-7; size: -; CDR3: CASSSYRGSDEQYF; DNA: TGCGCCAGCAGCTCTTACAGGGGGTCAGACGAGCAGTACTTC
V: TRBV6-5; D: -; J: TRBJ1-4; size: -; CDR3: CASRPPGSRKEKLFF; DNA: TGTGCCAGCAGGCCTCCAGGGTCCCGGAAGGAAAAACTGTTTTTT
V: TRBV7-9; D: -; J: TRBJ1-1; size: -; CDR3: CASRDQGLKNTEAFF; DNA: TGTGCCAGCAGAGACCAGGGACTTAAGAACACTGAAGCTTTCTTT
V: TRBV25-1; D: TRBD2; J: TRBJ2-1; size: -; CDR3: CASSEYGRGLGYSEQFF; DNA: TGTGCCAGCAGTGAATATGGAAGGGGACTAGGGTATAGTGAGCAGTTCTTC
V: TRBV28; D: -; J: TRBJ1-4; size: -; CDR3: CASSLLSRGLEEKLFF; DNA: TGTGCCAGCAGTTTACTGAGCAGGGGTTTAGAAGAAAAACTGTTTTTT
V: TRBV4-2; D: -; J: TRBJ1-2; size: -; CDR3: CASSQDASLSNYGYTF; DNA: TGTGCCAGCAGCCAAGATGCCAGTTTATCTAACTATGGCTACACCTTC
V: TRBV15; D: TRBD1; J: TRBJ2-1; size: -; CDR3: CATSSKSGTGIGNEQFF; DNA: TGTGCCACCAGCAGTAAATCCGGGACAGGGATTGGCAATGAGCAGTTCTTC
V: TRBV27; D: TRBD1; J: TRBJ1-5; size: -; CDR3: CASSPGTVNQPQHF; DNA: TGTGCCAGCAGTCCAGGGACAGTTAATCAGCCCCAGCATTTT
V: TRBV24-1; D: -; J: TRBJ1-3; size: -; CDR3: CATTDTGNTIYF; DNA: TGTGCCACCACGGACACTGGAAACACCATATATTTT
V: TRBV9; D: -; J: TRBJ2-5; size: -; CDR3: CASSARERGSGNQETQYF; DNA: TGTGCCAGCAGCGCCCGTGAGAGGGGTAGCGGAAACCAAGAGACCCAGTACTTC
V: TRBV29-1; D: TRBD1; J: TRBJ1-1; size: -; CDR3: CSATGGNYLEAFF; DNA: TGCAGCGCAACAGGGGGGAATTATTTAGAAGCTTTCTTT
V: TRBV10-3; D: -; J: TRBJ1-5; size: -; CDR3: CAISDPDRPNQPQHF; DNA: TGTGCCATCAGTGACCCGGACAGACCCAATCAGCCCCAGCATTTT
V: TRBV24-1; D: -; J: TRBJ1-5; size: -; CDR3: CATSGAGTTSNQPQHF; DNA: TGTGCCACCAGTGGAGCCGGGACAACGAGCAATCAGCCCCAGCATTTT
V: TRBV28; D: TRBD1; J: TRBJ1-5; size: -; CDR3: CASGGPGQGEHYSNQPQHF; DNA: TGTGCCAGCGGAGGCCCCGGGCAGGGGGAACACTATAGCAATCAGCCCCAGCATTTT
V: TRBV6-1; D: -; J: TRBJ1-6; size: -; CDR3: CASSEALQGKSPLHF; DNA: TGTGCCAGCAGTGAAGCTCTCCAGGGTAAATCACCCCTCCACTTT
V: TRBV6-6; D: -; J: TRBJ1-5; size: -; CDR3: CASSPGPGMNINQPQHF; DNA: TGTGCCAGCAGTCCCGGGCCAGGGATGAACATCAATCAGCCCCAGCATTTT
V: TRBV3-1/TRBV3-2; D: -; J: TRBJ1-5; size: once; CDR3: CASSPSGSGQPQHF; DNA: TGTGCCAGCAGCCCATCAGGGTCTGGTCAGCCCCAGCATTTT
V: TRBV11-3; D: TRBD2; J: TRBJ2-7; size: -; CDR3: CASSSRLAPSEQYF; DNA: TGTGCCAGCAGCTCCAGACTAGCTCCGTCCGAGCAGTACTTC
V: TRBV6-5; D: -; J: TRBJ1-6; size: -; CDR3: CASSLWQGYRSPLHF; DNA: TGTGCCAGTTCCCTCTGGCAGGGGTATAGGTCACCCCTCCACTTT
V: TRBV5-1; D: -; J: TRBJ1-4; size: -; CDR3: CASSLAGGFNEKLFF; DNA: TGCGCCAGCAGCTTGGCCGGGGGATTTAATGAAAAACTGTTTTTT
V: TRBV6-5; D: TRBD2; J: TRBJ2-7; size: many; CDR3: CASSHEGTSAYEQYF; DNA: TGTGCCAGCAGTCATGAAGGGACTAGCGCCTACGAGCAGTACTTC
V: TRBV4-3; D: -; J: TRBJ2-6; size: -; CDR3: CASSQDWGAGANVLTF; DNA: TGCGCCAGCAGCCAAGATTGGGGGGCTGGGGCCAACGTCCTGACTTTC
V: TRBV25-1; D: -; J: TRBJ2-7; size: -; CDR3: CASSNREFHEQYF; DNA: TGTGCCAGCAGCAACAGGGAATTCCACGAGCAGTACTTC
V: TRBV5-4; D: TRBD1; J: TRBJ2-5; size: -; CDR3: CASSRTGRQGQETQYF; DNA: TGTGCCAGCAGCAGAACAGGAAGACAGGGACAAGAGACCCAGTACTTC
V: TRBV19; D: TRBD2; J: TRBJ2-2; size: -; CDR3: CASSRPSGGANTGELFF; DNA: TGTGCCAGTAGTCGACCTAGCGGGGGGGCAAACACCGGGGAGCTGTTTTTT
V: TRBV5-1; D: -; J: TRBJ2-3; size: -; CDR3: CASSLERGSTDTQYF; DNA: TGCGCCAGCAGCTTGGAAAGGGGCAGCACAGATACGCAGTATTTT
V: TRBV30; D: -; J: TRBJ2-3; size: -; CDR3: CAWSVAGADTQYF; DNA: TGTGCCTGGAGTGTAGCGGGCGCAGATACGCAGTATTTT
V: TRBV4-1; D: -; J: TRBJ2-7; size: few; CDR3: CASSQDRSRGAYEQYF; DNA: TGCGCCAGCAGCCAAGATCGCAGCAGGGGGGCCTACGAGCAGTACTTC
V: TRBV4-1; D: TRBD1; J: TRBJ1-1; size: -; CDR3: CASSPPGTVNTEAFF; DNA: TGCGCCAGCAGCCCACCCGGGACAGTAAACACTGAAGCTTTCTTT
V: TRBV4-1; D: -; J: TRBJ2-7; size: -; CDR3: CASSQGSAGDSYEQYF; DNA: TGCGCCAGCAGCCAAGGTTCGGCAGGGGATTCCTACGAGCAGTACTTC
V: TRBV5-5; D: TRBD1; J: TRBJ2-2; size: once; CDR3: CASSLDLQGSGELFF; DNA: TGTGCCAGCAGCTTGGACCTACAGGGGTCCGGGGAGCTGTTTTTT
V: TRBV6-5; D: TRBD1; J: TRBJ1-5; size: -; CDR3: CASSRTGDYNQPQHF; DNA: TGTGCCAGCAGTAGGACAGGGGACTACAATCAGCCCCAGCATTTT
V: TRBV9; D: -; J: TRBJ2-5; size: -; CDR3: CASSVGGGNQETQYF; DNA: TGTGCCAGCAGCGTAGGCGGCGGAAACCAAGAGACCCAGTACTTC
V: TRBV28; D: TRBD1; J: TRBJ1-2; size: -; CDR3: CASSLFIRGPYGYTF; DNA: TGTGCCAGCAGTTTATTCATCAGGGGGCCCTATGGCTACACCTTC